These 9 T cell receptor beta chains were all obtained from the same sample, sequenced in a study of blood T cell repertoires in COVID-19. Sequenced by immunoSEQ multiplex PCR; TCRdb stores in-frame clones only, minus some. This table has 150,000 to 200,000 clones, approximately 90% appearing once. The sequencing input was PBMCs or T cells enriched from blood (not recorded which). These TCRs come from a woman in her thirties or forties in a cohort exposed to, infected with or recovered from COVID-19 (not recorded which).

This chain connects TRBV4-1 to TRBJ2-7; 14 bases fit TRBD2. This CDR3 has 19 amino acids. The germline V gene encodes CDR1 MGHRA and CDR2 YSYEKL. Germline trimming cut 3 bases from V and 6 bases from J; bases unmatched to any gene: 16. CDR3 sequence reads: CASSHQTSGRALLGVEQYF. As DNA, the CDR3 is TGCGCCAGCAGCCACCAGACTAGCGGGAGGGCCCTGTTAGGAGTCGAGCAGTACTTC.

The V gene is TRBV18, the J gene TRBJ1-4; unclear D gene. Trimming took 6 bases from V and 0 from J, leaving 8 bases between them. The CDR3 has 14 residues. From germline, CDR1 is KGHSH and CDR2 LQKENI. The CDR3 region has the DNA TGTGCCAGCTCTGACATCACAACTAATGAAAAACTGTTTTTT. Its protein product is CASSDITTNEKLFF.

Note on this clone: This sample includes further DNA sequences coding for the same CDR3. This sequence joins TRBV19 and TRBJ2-1; D gene uncertain. Trimming shortened V by 1 base and J by 9 bases, and 7 bases separated the two germline ends. The CDR3 sequence is 12 residues long. Germline-derived CDR1 and CDR2 are LNHDA and SQIVND (reference sequence). CDR3 loop: CASSIGQIEQFF. The CDR3 DNA is TGTGCCAGTAGTATAGGTCAGATTGAGCAGTTCTTC.

The chain recombines TRBV6-1 with TRBJ1-5, with 10 bases that match TRBD1. This CDR3 is 18 amino acids long. After removal of 4 bases from V and 0 bases from J, the junction contained 9 bases not matched to a gene. Germline values: CDR1 MNHNS, CDR2 SASEGT. CDR3 bases: TGTGCCAGCAGTGGGTCACCGGGACAGGGGATTAGCAATCAGCCCCAGCATTTT. Translating it yields CASSGSPGQGISNQPQHF.

The V call is TRBV27, the J call TRBJ2-1, with a tentative D call TRBD2 (6 bases). Deletions cut 6 bases from V and 0 bases from J, with 18 bases between. CDR3 size: 17 residues. Germline V gene data show CDR1 as MNHEY and CDR2 as SMNVEV (reference sequence). The CDR3 DNA sequence: TGTGCCAGCAGCCTCCTAGGCGGGGACTCCTCCTACAATGAGCAGTTCTTC. Translated: CASSLLGGDSSYNEQFF.

The V call is TRBV7-2, the J call TRBJ2-7; TRBD1 agrees at 7 bases. V lost 5 bases to trimming and J lost 0 bases; unmatched junction nucleotides: 7. This CDR3 region has 15 residues. Per germline, CDR1 SGHTA and CDR2 FQGNSA. Here the CDR3 reads CASSLQGLGSYEQYF. The CDR3, as DNA: TGTGCCAGCAGCCTACAGGGGTTGGGCTCCTACGAGCAGTACTTC.

The chain is built from TRBV2 and TRBJ1-5; D is possibly TRBD1 (5 bases). V gave up 10 bases and J gave up 4 bases, with 14 bases separating them. The CDR3 sequence is 13 residues long. Germline V CDR1 and CDR2: SNHLY, FYNNEI. This CDR3 is CATKNPGNQPQHF. Written as DNA, the CDR3 is TGTGCCACAAAAAACCCAGGGAATCAGCCCCAGCATTTT.

The chain carries TRBV6-5 and TRBJ2-2, with 7 bases lining up with TRBD1. CDR3 length equals 15 residues. The germline V gene encodes CDR1 MNHEY and CDR2 SVGAGI. V lost 8 bases and J lost 1; bases outside the gene matches: 7. This CDR3 is CASSRGQMNTGELFF. CDR3 nucleotides: TGTGCCAGCTCTAGGGGACAGATGAACACCGGGGAGCTGTTTTTT.

V gene TRBV5-4 combines with J gene TRBJ1-3, with D hard to call. This CDR3 has 14 amino acids. V was clipped by 4 bases and J by 1 base, with 9 bases between them. The V gene's germline CDR1 is SGHNT and CDR2 YYREEE (reference sequence). The CDR3 nucleotides are TGTGCCAGCAGCCGGGAGGTATCTGGAAACACCATATATTTT. It translates to CASSREVSGNTIYF.